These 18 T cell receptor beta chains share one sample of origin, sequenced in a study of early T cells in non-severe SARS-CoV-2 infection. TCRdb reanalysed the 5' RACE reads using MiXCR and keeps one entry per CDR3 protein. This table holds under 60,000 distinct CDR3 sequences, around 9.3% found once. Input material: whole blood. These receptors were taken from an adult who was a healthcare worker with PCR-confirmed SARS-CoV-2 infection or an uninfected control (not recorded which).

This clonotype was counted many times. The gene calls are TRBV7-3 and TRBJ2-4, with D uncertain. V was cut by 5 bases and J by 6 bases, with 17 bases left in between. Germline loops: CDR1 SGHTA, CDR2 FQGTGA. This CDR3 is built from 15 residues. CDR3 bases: TGTGCCAGCAGCCTAGTCCACAGCGACATAAACATTCAGTACTTC. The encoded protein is CASSLVHSDINIQYF.

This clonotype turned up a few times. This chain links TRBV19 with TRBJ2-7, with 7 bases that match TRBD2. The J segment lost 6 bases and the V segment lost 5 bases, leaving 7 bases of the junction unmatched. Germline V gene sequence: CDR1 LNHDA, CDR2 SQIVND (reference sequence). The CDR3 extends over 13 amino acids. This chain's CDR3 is CASSQTSAGEQYF. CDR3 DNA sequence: TGTGCCAGTAGTCAAACTAGCGCCGGCGAGCAGTACTTC.

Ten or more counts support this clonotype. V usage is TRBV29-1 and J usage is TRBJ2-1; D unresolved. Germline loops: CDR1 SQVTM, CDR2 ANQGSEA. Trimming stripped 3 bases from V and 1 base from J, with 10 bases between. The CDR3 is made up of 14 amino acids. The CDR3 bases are TGCAGCGTTGAGACTTCCTCTTCCTACAATGAGCAGTTCTTC. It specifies CSVETSSSYNEQFF.

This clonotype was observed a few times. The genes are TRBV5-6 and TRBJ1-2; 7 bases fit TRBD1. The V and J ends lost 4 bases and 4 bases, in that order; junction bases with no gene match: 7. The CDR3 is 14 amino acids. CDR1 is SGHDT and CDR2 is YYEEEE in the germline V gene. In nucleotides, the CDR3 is TGTGCCAGCAGCGAGCAGGGGGTTGGCTATGGCTACACCTTC. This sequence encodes CASSEQGVGYGYTF. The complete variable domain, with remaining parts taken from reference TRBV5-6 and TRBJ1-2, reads DAGVTQSPTHLIKTRGQQVTLRCSPKSGHDTVSWYQQALGQGPQFIFQYYEEEERQRGNFPDRFSGHQFPNYSSELNVNALLLGDSALYLCASSEQGVGYGYTFGSGTRLTVV.

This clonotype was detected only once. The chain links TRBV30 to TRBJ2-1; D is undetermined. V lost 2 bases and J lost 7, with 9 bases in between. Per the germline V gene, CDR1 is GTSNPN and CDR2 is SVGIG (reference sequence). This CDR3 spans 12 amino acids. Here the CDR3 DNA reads TGTGCCTGGAGTCCAGATACTAATGAGCAGTTCTTC. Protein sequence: CAWSPDTNEQFF.

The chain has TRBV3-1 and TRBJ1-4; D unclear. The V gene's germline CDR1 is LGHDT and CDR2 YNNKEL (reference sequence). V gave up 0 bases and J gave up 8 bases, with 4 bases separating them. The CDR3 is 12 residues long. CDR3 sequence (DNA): TGTGCCAGCAGCCAAGATCTCGAAAAACTGTTTTTT. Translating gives CASSQDLEKLFF.

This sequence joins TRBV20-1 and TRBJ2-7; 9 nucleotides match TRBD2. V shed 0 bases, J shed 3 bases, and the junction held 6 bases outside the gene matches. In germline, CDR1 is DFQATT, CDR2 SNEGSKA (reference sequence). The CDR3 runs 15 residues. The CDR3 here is CSARDPTSGDYEQYF. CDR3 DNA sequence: TGCAGTGCTAGAGATCCGACTAGCGGAGACTACGAGCAGTACTTC.

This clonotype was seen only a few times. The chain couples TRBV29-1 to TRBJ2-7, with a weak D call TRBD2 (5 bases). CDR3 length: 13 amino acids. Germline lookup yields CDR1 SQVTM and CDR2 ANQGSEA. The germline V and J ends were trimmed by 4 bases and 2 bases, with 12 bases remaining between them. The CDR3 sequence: CSVGSPGTYEQYF. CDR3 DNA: TGCAGCGTTGGCTCCCCCGGGACCTACGAGCAGTACTTC.

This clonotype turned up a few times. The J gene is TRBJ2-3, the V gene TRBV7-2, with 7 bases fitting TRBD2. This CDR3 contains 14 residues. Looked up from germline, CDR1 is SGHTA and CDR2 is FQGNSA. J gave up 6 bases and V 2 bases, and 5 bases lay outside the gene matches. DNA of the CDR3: TGTGCCAGCAGCTTAACGGGAGGTGAGGATACGCAGTATTTT. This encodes CASSLTGGEDTQYF.

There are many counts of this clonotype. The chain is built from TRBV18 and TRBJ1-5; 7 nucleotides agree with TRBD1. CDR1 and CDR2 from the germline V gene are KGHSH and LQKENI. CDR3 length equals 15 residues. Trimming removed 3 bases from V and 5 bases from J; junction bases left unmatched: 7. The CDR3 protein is CASSPSGQRHQPQHF. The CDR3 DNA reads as TGTGCCAGCTCACCGTCGGGACAGAGGCATCAGCCCCAGCATTTT.

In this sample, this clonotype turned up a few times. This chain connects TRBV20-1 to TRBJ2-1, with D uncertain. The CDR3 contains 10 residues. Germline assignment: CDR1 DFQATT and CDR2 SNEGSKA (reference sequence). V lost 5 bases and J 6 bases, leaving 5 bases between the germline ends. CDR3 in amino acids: CSAVFNEQFF. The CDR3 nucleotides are TGCAGTGCTGTCTTCAATGAGCAGTTCTTC.

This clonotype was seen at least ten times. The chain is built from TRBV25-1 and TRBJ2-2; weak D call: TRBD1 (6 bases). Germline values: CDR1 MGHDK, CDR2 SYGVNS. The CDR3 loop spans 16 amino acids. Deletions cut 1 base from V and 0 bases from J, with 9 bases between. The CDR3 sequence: CASSESRTANTGELFF. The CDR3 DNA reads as TGTGCCAGCAGTGAATCGAGGACAGCGAACACCGGGGAGCTGTTTTTT.

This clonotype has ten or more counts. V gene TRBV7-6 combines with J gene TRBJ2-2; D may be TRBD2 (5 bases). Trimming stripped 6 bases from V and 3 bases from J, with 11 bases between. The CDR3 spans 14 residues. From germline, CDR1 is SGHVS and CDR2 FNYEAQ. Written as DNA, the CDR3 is TGTGCCAGCAGTCACCCCGGGGACACCGGGGAGCTGTTTTTT. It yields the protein CASSHPGDTGELFF.

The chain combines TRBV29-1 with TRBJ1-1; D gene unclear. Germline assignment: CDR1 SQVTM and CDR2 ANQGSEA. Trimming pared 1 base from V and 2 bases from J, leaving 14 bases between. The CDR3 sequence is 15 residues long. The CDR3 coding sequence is TGCAGCGTTGAAGTCCTGTTAAGAAGAAACACTGAAGCTTTCTTT. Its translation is CSVEVLLRRNTEAFF.

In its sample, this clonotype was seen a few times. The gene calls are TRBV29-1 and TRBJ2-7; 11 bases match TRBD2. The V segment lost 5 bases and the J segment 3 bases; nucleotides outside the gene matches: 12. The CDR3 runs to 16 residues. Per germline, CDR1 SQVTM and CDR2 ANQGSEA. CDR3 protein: CSVLATSGAGLYEQYF. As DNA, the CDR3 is TGCAGCGTTCTGGCGACTAGCGGGGCAGGCCTCTACGAGCAGTACTTC.

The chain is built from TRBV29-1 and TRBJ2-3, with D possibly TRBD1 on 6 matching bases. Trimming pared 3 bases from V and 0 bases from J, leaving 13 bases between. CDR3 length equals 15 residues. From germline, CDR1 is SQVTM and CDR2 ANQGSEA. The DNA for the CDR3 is TGCAGCGTTGAGGCGGACAGACCTAGCACAGATACGCAGTATTTT. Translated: CSVEADRPSTDTQYF.

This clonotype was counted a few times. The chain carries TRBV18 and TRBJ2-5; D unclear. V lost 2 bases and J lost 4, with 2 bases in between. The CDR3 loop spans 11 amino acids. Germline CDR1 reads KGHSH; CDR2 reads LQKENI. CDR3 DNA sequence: TGTGCCAGCTCACCAGCAGAGACCCAGTACTTC. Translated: CASSPAETQYF.

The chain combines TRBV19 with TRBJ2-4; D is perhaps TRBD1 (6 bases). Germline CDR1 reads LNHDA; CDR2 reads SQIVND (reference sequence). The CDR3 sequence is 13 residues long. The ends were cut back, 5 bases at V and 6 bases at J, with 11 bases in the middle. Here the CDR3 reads CASSAVGGNIQYF. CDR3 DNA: TGTGCCAGTAGTGCGGTAGGGGGAAACATTCAGTACTTC. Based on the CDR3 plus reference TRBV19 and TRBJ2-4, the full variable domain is DGGITQSPKYLFRKEGQNVTLSCEQNLNHDAMYWYRQDPGQGLRLIYYSQIVNDFQKGDIAEGYSVSREKKESFPLTVTSAQKNPTAFYLCASSAVGGNIQYFGAGTRLSVL.